The sequence of this TCR beta chain was determined in a study of cytomegalovirus exposure and HLA in healthy donors. Amplification used 60 Vbeta primers and 13 Jbeta primers. The repertoire was sequenced with immunoSEQ multiplex PCR; TCRdb's copy has only in-frame clones and lacks some. The table shows over 150,000 clones, with 85% occurring only once. The CDR3 totals 13 residues. V was clipped by 6 bases and J by 3 bases, with 11 bases between them. Looked up from germline, CDR1 is SNHLY and CDR2 is FYNNEI. The sequence was obtained from a boy aged 2 to 9 in good health and CMV-seronegative. The chain employs TRBV2 and TRBJ2-5; possibly TRBD1 for D (6 bases). Sequencing was done on a sample of PBMCs. The CDR3 protein is CASRTGTKETQYF. DNA of the CDR3: TGTGCCAGCAGGACCGGGACAAAAGAGACCCAGTACTTC.